The clone carrying this T cell receptor beta chain showed up just a few times. The antigen is unknown. CDR1 SGHVS and CDR2 FQNEAQ come from the germline V gene. Trimming cost V 1 base and J 11 bases, with 9 bases left between them. The CDR3 covers 12 residues. TCRdb recomputed calls from the 5' RACE reads with MiXCR, one row per CDR3 protein. The data show about 550,000 distinct CDR3 sequences, under 25% seen once. The data stem from a study of identical twins. Overall study findings and caveats: Surplus twin overlap in beta out-of-frame sequences was less pronounced.

These data also featured in a second study, about yellow fever vaccine responses in identical twins.

This clonotype originated in a woman younger than 35 in good health. The chain carries TRBV7-8 and TRBJ2-1, with no clear D. The sample taken for sequencing was CD4+ T cells sorted from blood. The chain's CDR3 is CASSLVTWKQFF. CDR3 nucleotide sequence: TGTGCCAGCAGCTTAGTTACGTGGAAGCAGTTCTTC.